This is a list of T cell receptor beta chains from one sample in a study of T cell repertoires in cytomegalovirus infection. TCRdb analysed the reads with MiXCR anew, one entry per CDR3 protein. Of some 300,000 distinct CDR3 sequences in the sample, roughly 13% were seen once. The sample consisted of PBMCs. The receptors derive from a human donor in good health (CMV status not recorded). Some clones in this sample may be carry-over from other donors' samples. Each CDR3 is given with its conserved first and last residue. Fields, in order: D gene, clone size, J gene, V gene, CDR3 DNA, CDR3 protein. The D gene is left open where the match is weak. Part of the rows lack a size; the others show once, few, many or a class for expanded clones.

>-|many|TRBJ2-7|TRBV28
TGTGCCAGCGCCCGGGACCGAACCTACGAGCAGTACTTC
CASARDRTYEQYF
>TRBD1|few|TRBJ2-3|TRBV29-1
TGCAGCGAACGGACAGGGTGGACAGATACGCAGTATTTT
CSERTGWTDTQYF
>-|-|TRBJ1-1|TRBV5-1
TGCGCCAGCAGCTTGGCCGGGTACACTGAAGCTTTCTTT
CASSLAGYTEAFF
>-|many|TRBJ2-7|TRBV12-3/TRBV12-4
TGTGCCAGCAGTAAAGACATATCCTACGAGCAGTACTTC
CASSKDISYEQYF
>-|many|TRBJ1-1|TRBV7-2
TGTGCCAGCAGCTTAGGACAGGCTAACACTGAAGCTTTCTTT
CASSLGQANTEAFF
>TRBD1|many|TRBJ1-1|TRBV4-1
TGCGCCAGCAGCCAGTTCCGGGACAGGGGAGCTGAAGCTTTCTTT
CASSQFRDRGAEAFF
>TRBD2|many|TRBJ2-1|TRBV19
TGTGCCAGTAGTACTAGCGGTAATGAGCAGTTCTTC
CASSTSGNEQFF
>-|few|TRBJ2-1|TRBV14
TGTGCCAGCAGCCAAGAACCCGGGGAGAAGGACTCCTACAATGAGCAGTTCTTC
CASSQEPGEKDSYNEQFF
>-|few|TRBJ2-1|TRBV29-1
TGCAGCGTTAGGGACGGGAGACTCTACAATGAGCAGTTCTTC
CSVRDGRLYNEQFF
>TRBD1|-|TRBJ2-1|TRBV6-2/TRBV6-3
TGTGCCAGTACGCAGGGGGCCAGGCCCCTCTTC
CASTQGARPLF
>TRBD2|many|TRBJ2-5|TRBV7-3
TGTGCCAGCAGCCTTCTACTAGCGGGAGGGCTAGAGACCCAGTACTTC
CASSLLLAGGLETQYF
>TRBD2|many|TRBJ2-5|TRBV7-2
TGTGCCAGCAGCCCCCGCCGAGGACTAGCGGGAGTTGAGACCCAGTACTTC
CASSPRRGLAGVETQYF
>TRBD1|few|TRBJ1-2|TRBV5-1
TGCGCCAGCAGGGAGGGGACAGATAACTATGGCTACACCTTC
CASREGTDNYGYTF
>-|-|TRBJ1-2|TRBV29-1
TGCAGCTCAAAGGGGGGTTATGGCTACACCTTC
CSSKGGYGYTF
>TRBD1|few|TRBJ2-4|TRBV29-1
TGCAGCGTGATGACAGGGGGCCAAAACATTCAGTACTTC
CSVMTGGQNIQYF
>-|few|TRBJ2-2|TRBV5-6
TGTGCCAGCAGCTTGGTCCCAGGGATCGGGGAGCTGTTTTTT
CASSLVPGIGELFF
>-|many|TRBJ2-2|TRBV28
TGTGCCAGCAGTTTTAGCGTCGGGGAGCTGTTTTTT
CASSFSVGELFF
>TRBD1|few|TRBJ1-1|TRBV6-2/TRBV6-3
TGTGCCAGCAGTTACTCGAACGACAGGGGGAACACTGAAGCTTTCTTT
CASSYSNDRGNTEAFF
>TRBD1|few|TRBJ2-1|TRBV20-1
TGCAGTGCCTACAGGACAGGGGATTGGGAGCAGTTCTTC
CSAYRTGDWEQFF
>TRBD1|many|TRBJ1-1|TRBV6-1
TGTGCCAGCAGTCCCTCCTGGGGGACAGTGGGGAAAGCTTTCTTT
CASSPSWGTVGKAFF
>-|many|TRBJ2-2|TRBV28
TGTGCCAGCAGTCTCATGGGGATTTCCGGGGAGCTGTTTTTT
CASSLMGISGELFF
>TRBD1|few|TRBJ1-1|TRBV29-1
TGCAGCGCCGCAGGGGGGATGAACACTGAAGCTTTCTTT
CSAAGGMNTEAFF
>-|few|TRBJ2-6|TRBV7-9
TGTGCCAGCAGCTTCAGGCGGCCCTCTGGGGCCAACGTCCTGACTTTC
CASSFRRPSGANVLTF
>-|-|TRBJ1-2|TRBV5-1
TGCGCCAGCAGCTTGGGAGATATATATGGCTACACCTTC
CASSLGDIYGYTF
>-|-|TRBJ2-5|TRBV5-6
TGTGCCAGCAGGGTCGGGACCGACCAAGAGACCCAGTACTTC
CASRVGTDQETQYF
>-|few|TRBJ1-5|TRBV27
TGTGCCAGCAGCTCGAGGGGCGTGGGAGATCAGCCCCAGCATTTT
CASSSRGVGDQPQHF
>-|many|TRBJ2-6|TRBV7-9
TGTGCCAGCAGCACCGGGAGTGTTGGGGCCAACGTCCTGACTTTC
CASSTGSVGANVLTF
>-|many|TRBJ1-2|TRBV12-3/TRBV12-4
TGTGCCAGCAGTTTACGGGAAACAGGCCACTACACCTTC
CASSLRETGHYTF
>-|many|TRBJ1-1|TRBV20-1
TGCAGTGCTAGCAGGGTTGGAACTGAAGCTTTCTTT
CSASRVGTEAFF